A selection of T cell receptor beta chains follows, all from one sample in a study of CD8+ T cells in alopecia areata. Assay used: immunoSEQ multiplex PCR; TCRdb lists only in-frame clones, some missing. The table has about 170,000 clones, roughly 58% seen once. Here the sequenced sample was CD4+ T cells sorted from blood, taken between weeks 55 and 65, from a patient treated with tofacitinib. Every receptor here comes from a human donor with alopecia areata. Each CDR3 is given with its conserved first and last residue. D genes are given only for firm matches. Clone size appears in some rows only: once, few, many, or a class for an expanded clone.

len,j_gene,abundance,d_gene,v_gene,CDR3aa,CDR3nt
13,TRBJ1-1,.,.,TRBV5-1,CASSFNRNTEAFF,TGCGCCAGCAGCTTTAACCGGAACACTGAAGCTTTCTTT
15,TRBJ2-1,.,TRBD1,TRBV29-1,CSVQNRGLSYNEQFF,TGCAGCGTTCAAAACAGGGGGCTCTCCTACAATGAGCAGTTCTTC
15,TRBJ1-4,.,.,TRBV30,CAWSVGRRTAGKLFF,TGTGCCTGGAGTGTGGGACGGCGGACAGCTGGAAAACTGTTTTTT
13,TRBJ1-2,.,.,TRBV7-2,CASSLGGRIGYTF,TGTGCCAGCAGCTTAGGGGGACGGATCGGCTACACCTTC
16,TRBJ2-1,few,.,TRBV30,CAWTWRGRYSYNEQFF,TGTGCCTGGACGTGGAGAGGGCGCTACTCCTACAATGAGCAGTTCTTC
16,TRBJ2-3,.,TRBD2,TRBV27,CASSLTSGGKTDTQYF,TGTGCCAGCAGCTTGACTAGCGGGGGGAAGACAGATACGCAGTATTTT
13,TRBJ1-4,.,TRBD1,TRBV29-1,CSVEPAGGSQLFF,TGCAGCGTTGAACCCGCAGGGGGTAGCCAACTGTTTTTT
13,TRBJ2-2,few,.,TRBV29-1,CSASGTNTGELFF,TGCAGCGCCTCGGGCACGAACACCGGGGAGCTGTTTTTT
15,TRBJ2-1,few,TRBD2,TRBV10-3,CAISESGGINNEQFF,TGTGCCATCAGTGAGTCGGGAGGGATCAACAATGAGCAGTTCTTC
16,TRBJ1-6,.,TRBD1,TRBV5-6,CASSSIDRVEYSPLHF,TGTGCCAGCAGCTCGATCGACAGGGTAGAGTATTCACCCCTCCACTTT
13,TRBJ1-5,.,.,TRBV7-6,CASSPGGNQPQHF,TGTGCCAGCAGCCCCGGGGGAAATCAGCCCCAGCATTTT
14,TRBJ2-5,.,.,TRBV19,CASSPMGGKETQYF,TGTGCCAGTAGTCCAATGGGGGGAAAGGAGACCCAGTACTTC
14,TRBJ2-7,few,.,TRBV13,CASSLAGPSYEQYF,TGTGCCAGCAGCTTAGCCGGTCCATCCTACGAGCAGTACTTC
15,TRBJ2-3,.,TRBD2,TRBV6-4,CASRGRDYIGWRARF,TGTGCCAGCAGGGGCCGGGACTATATAGGGTGGAGGGCGCGGTTT
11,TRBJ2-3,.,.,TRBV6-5,CASSDTDTQYF,TGTGCCAGCAGCGACACAGATACGCAGTATTTT
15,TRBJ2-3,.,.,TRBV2,CASSDMAGSTDTQYF,TGTGCCAGCAGTGACATGGCGGGGAGCACAGATACGCAGTATTTT
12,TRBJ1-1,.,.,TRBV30,CAWKPGKTEAFF,TGTGCCTGGAAGCCGGGAAAGACTGAAGCTTTCTTT
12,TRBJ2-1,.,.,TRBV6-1,CASSEQGYEQFF,TGTGCCAGCAGTGAACAGGGGTATGAGCAGTTCTTC
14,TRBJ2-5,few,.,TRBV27,CASSLMGSTETQYF,TGTGCCAGCAGTTTAATGGGGAGTACCGAGACCCAGTACTTC
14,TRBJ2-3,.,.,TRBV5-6,CASSPEAGTDTQYF,TGTGCCAGCAGCCCCGAGGCAGGCACAGATACGCAGTATTTT
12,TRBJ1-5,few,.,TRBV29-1,CSVGSSNQPQHF,TGCAGCGTTGGCAGTAGCAATCAGCCCCAGCATTTT
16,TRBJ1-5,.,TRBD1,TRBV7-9,CASSGSRGDRLQPQHF,TGTGCCAGCAGCGGAAGTCGGGGGGACAGACTACAGCCCCAGCATTTT
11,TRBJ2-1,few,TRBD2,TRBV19,CASTSGNEQFF,TGTGCCAGTACTAGCGGAAATGAGCAGTTCTTC
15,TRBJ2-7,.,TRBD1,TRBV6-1,CASSPRGDRVYEQYF,TGTGCCAGCAGTCCAAGAGGGGACAGGGTCTACGAGCAGTACTTC
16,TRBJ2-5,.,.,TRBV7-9,CASTTGRDSTQETQYF,TGTGCCAGCACCACAGGGAGGGACAGCACCCAAGAGACCCAGTACTTC
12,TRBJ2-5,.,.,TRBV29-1,CSVGDPPETQYF,TGCAGCGTTGGAGACCCTCCGGAGACCCAGTACTTC
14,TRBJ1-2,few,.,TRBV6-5,CASSLVAGGHGYTF,TGTGCCAGCAGTCTAGTTGCCGGGGGTCATGGCTACACCTTC
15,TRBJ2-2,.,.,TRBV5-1,CASSQGSVDTGELFF,TGCGCCAGCAGTCAGGGGAGTGTGGACACCGGGGAGCTGTTTTTT
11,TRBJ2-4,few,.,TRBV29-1,CSVDSGDIQYF,TGCAGCGTTGACTCAGGGGACATTCAGTACTTC
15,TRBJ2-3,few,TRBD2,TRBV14,CASGKLAGATDTQYF,TGTGCCAGCGGGAAACTAGCGGGGGCCACAGATACGCAGTATTTT
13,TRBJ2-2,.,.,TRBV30,CAWFRTNTGELFF,TGTGCCTGGTTCAGGACGAACACCGGGGAGCTGTTTTTT
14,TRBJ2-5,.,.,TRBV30,CAWSVRSGGETQYF,TGTGCCTGGAGTGTACGATCAGGCGGGGAGACCCAGTACTTC
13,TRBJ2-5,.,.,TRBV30,CAWSVPPAETQYF,TGTGCCTGGAGTGTACCCCCCGCCGAGACCCAGTACTTC
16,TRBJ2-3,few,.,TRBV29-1,CSVEHNWRARTDTQYF,TGCAGCGTTGAACATAATTGGAGGGCACGCACAGATACGCAGTATTTT
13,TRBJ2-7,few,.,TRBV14,CASSQDVGNQQYF,TGTGCCAGCAGCCAAGATGTAGGGAATCAGCAGTACTTC
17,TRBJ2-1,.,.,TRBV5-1,CASSFSTGLSSYNEQFF,TGCGCCAGCAGCTTTTCGACAGGCCTGAGCTCCTACAATGAGCAGTTCTTC